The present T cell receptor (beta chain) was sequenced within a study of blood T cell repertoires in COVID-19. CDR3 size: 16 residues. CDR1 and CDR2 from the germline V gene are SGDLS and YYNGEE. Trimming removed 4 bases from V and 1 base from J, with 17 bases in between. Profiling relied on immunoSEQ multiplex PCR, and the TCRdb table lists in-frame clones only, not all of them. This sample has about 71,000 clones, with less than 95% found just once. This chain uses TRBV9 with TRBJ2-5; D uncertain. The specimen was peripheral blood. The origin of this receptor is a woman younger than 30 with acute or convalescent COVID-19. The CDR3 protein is CASSPRRWAGQETQYF. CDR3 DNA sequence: TGTGCCAGCAGCCCTCGCCGGTGGGCCGGCCAAGAGACCCAGTACTTC.